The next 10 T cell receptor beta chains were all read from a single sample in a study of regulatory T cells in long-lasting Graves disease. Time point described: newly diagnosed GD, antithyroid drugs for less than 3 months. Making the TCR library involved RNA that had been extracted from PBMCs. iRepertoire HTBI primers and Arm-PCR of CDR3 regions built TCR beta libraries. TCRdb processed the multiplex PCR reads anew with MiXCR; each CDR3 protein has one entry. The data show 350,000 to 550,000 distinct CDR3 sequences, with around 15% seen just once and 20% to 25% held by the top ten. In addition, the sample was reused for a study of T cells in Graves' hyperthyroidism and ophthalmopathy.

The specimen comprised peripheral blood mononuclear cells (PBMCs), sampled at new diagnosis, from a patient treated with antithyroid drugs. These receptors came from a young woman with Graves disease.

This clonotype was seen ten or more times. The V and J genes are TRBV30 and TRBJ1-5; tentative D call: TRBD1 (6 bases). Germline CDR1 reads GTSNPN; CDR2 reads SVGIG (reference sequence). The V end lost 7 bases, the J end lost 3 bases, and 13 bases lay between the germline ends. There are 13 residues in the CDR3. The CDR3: CAFTGGPNQPQHF. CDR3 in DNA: TGTGCCTTCACGGGGGGCCCCAATCAGCCCCAGCATTTT.

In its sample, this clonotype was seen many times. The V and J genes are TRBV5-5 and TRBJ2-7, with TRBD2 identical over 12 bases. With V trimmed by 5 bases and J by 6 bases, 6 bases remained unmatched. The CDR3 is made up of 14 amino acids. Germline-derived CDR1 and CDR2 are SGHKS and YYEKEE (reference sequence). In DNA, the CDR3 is TGTGCCAGCAGAGGGACTAGCGGGCCGCTCGAGCAGTACTTC. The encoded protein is CASRGTSGPLEQYF.

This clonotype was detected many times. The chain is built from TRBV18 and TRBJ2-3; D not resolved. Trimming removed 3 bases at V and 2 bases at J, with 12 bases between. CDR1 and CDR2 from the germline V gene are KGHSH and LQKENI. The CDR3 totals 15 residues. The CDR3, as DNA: TGTGCCAGCTCACCTGATCGGCGGACCACAGATACGCAGTATTTT. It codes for CASSPDRRTTDTQYF.

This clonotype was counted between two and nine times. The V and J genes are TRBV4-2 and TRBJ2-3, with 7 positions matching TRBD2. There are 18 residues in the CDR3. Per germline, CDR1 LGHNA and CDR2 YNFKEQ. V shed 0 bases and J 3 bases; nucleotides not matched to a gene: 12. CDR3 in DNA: TGTGCCAGCAGCCAAGAAGTCGGCCAGCGGGATATGACAGATACGCAGTATTTT. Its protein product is CASSQEVGQRDMTDTQYF.

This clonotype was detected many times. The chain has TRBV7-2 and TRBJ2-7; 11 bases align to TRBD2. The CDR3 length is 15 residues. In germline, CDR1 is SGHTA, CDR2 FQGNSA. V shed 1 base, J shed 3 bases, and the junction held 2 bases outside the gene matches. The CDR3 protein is CASSLEGTSGYEQYF. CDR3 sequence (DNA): TGTGCCAGCAGCTTAGAGGGGACTAGCGGCTACGAGCAGTACTTC.

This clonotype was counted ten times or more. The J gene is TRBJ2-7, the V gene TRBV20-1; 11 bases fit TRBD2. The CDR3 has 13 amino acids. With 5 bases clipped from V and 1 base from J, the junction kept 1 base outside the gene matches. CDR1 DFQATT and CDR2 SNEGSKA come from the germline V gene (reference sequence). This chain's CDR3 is CSAPSGRSYEQYF. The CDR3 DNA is TGCAGTGCTCCTAGCGGGAGGTCCTACGAGCAGTACTTC.

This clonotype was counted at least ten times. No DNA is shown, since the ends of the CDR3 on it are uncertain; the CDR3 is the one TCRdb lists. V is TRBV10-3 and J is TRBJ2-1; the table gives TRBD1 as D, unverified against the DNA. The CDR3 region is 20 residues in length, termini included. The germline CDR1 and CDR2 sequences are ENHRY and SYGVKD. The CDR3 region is CAISESRGESWAIGINVAFF.

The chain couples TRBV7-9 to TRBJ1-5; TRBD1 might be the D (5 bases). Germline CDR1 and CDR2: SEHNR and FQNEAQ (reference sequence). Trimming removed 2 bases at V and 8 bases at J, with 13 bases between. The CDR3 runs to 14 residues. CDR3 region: CASSLTTGPEPQHF. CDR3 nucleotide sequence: TGTGCCAGCAGCTTAACGACGGGGCCAGAGCCCCAGCATTTT.

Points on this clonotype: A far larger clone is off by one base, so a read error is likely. Here the CDR3 reads CASSLAGGRANEQYF. CDR3 DNA: TGTGCCAGCAGCTTAGCTGGGGGGAGGGCCAATGAGCAGTACTTC. The chain is built from TRBV11-3 and TRBJ2-4; 7 nucleotides match TRBD2. CDR1 is SGHNT and CDR2 is YENEEA in the germline V gene. The CDR3 runs to 15 residues. After removal of 1 base from V and 13 bases from J, the junction contained 13 bases not matched to a gene.

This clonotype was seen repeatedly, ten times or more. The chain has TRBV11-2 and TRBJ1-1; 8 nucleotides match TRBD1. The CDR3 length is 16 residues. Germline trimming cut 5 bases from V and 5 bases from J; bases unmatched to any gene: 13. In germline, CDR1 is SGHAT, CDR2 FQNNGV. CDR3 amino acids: CASSIRTGTSGTEAFF. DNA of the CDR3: TGTGCCAGCAGCATAAGGACAGGGACTTCAGGGACTGAAGCTTTCTTT.